The next 20 T cell receptor beta chains were all read from a single sample in a study of human T cells and chemical hapten exposure. TCRdb ran MiXCR on the RACE reads and lists one entry per CDR3 protein. The repertoire consists of some 78,000 distinct CDR3 sequences, with 8.6% occurring once and the leading ten covering less than 2%. Time point denoted: healthy volunteer bleed at 6 weeks. It was unfractionated whole blood from which total RNA was extracted. Sequenced input: whole blood. The receptors come from a male donor in good health. Some clones in this sample may be carry-over from other donors' samples.

This sequence joins TRBV7-9 and TRBJ1-4; TRBD1 aligns across 7 bases. The trim removed 5 bases at V and 4 bases at J, leaving 7 bases unmatched. The CDR3 totals 15 residues. Per germline, CDR1 SEHNR and CDR2 FQNEAQ (reference sequence). The CDR3 loop reads CASSPRQGGNEKLFF. The CDR3 nucleotides are TGTGCCAGCAGCCCCCGACAGGGTGGTAATGAAAAACTGTTTTTT.

This clonotype was recorded at least ten times. The chain carries TRBV29-1 and TRBJ2-7; the D is unclear. Looked up from germline, CDR1 is SQVTM and CDR2 is ANQGSEA. V lost 4 bases to trimming and J lost 3 bases, with 13 bases between them. The CDR3 sequence is 13 residues long. Here the CDR3 reads CSVVGSDLYEQYF. CDR3 nucleotides: TGCAGCGTTGTCGGCAGCGACCTCTACGAGCAGTACTTC.

This clonotype was counted many times. The chain uses TRBV10-3 and TRBJ2-4, with D possibly matching TRBD2 (5 bases). The CDR3 spans 17 residues. Germline loops: CDR1 ENHRY, CDR2 SYGVKD. The V and J ends lost 0 bases and 6 bases respectively, with 18 bases between them. CDR3 DNA: TGTGCCATCAGTGAGTCTTTCAGCCAAGCCGGACTAAACATTCAGTACTTC. The encoded protein is CAISESFSQAGLNIQYF.

There are many counts of this clonotype. The J gene is TRBJ1-1, the V gene TRBV12-3 or TRBV12-4; D is uncertain. The CDR3 runs 13 residues. V was pared by 4 bases and J by 4 bases, with 10 bases between. The CDR3 region is CASSYGRSTEAFF. Here the CDR3 DNA reads TGTGCCAGCAGTTACGGACGGAGCACTGAAGCTTTCTTT.

This chain joins TRBV12-3 or TRBV12-4 and TRBJ2-7; D is uncertain. V was trimmed by 6 bases and J by 1 base, leaving 10 bases between them. The CDR3 runs to 13 residues. Here the CDR3 DNA reads TGTGCCAGCAGACCCGGACCTTCCTACGAGCAGTACTTC. As protein: CASRPGPSYEQYF.

This clonotype has a handful of counts. V is TRBV4-3 and J is TRBJ1-3; 10 bases agree with TRBD1. The CDR3 length is 16 residues. The V segment lost 5 bases and the J segment 3 bases; nucleotides outside the gene matches: 7. CDR1 is LGHNA, CDR2 YSLEER, per germline. CDR3 bases: TGCGCCAGCAGCTCCGGGACAGGGGCGCTTGGAAACACCATATATTTT. It is translated as CASSSGTGALGNTIYF.

This clonotype was detected only a few times. V and J are TRBV10-3 and TRBJ1-3; possible D gene TRBD1, 5 bases. The germline gives CDR1 ENHRY, CDR2 SYGVKD. This CDR3 spans 13 amino acids. Trimming cost V 9 bases and J 0 bases, with 9 bases left between them. The CDR3 protein is CAITGSSGNTIYF. CDR3 DNA: TGTGCCATTACAGGTAGCTCTGGAAACACCATATATTTT.

This clonotype was detected many times. This chain joins TRBV28 and TRBJ2-3; TRBD1 matches 12 bases. Germline V gives CDR1 MDHEN, CDR2 SYDVKM. With 5 bases clipped from V and 0 bases from J, the junction kept 6 bases outside the gene matches. This CDR3 comprises 17 residues. Written as DNA, the CDR3 is TGTGCCAGCAGTCCCGGGACAGGGGGCGCCAGCACAGATACGCAGTATTTT. Protein product: CASSPGTGGASTDTQYF.

The CDR3 bases are TGTGCCAGCAGCTTAGAGGCACAGGGGGCTGCCTACGAGCAGTACTTC. This encodes CASSLEAQGAAYEQYF. The chain has TRBV7-6 and TRBJ2-7, with TRBD1 identical over 9 bases. Germline values: CDR1 SGHVS, CDR2 FNYEAQ. The CDR3 has 16 residues. The V segment lost 1 base and the J segment 2 bases; nucleotides outside the gene matches: 6.

This clonotype was counted only a few times. V is TRBV12-3 or TRBV12-4 and J is TRBJ1-2, with D hard to call. Trimming removed 7 bases from V and 8 bases from J, with 17 bases in between. The CDR3 extends over 13 amino acids. CDR3 sequence: CASTLYRDRGYTF. As DNA, the CDR3 is TGTGCCAGCACCCTTTACCGGGATCGGGGCTACACCTTC.

This clonotype has more than one count but fewer than ten. The chain joins TRBV12-5 to TRBJ1-6; no clear D gene. V dropped 2 bases and J dropped 8 bases, with 4 bases sitting between them. The CDR3 sequence is 12 residues long. Per germline, CDR1 LGHNT and CDR2 FRNRAP. CDR3 loop: CASGLQDSPLHF. The CDR3 bases are TGTGCTAGTGGTTTGCAAGATTCACCCCTCCACTTT. The whole variable domain, filled in from reference TRBV12-5 and TRBJ1-6, reads DARVTQTPRHKVTEMGQEVTMRCQPILGHNTVFWYRQTMMQGLELLAYFRNRAPLDDSGMPKDRFSAEMPDATLATLKIQPSEPRDSAVYFCASGLQDSPLHFGNGTRLTVT.

The V call is TRBV3-1, the J call TRBJ2-2; 8 positions agree with TRBD2. The germline V gene encodes CDR1 LGHDT and CDR2 YNNKEL (reference sequence). The ends lost 1 base at V and 4 bases at J; junction bases unmatched: 5. This CDR3 is built from 16 residues. CDR3 amino acids: CASSQGPGGSTGELFF. The DNA for the CDR3 is TGTGCCAGCAGCCAAGGCCCGGGAGGGTCCACCGGGGAGCTGTTTTTT.

This rearrangement joins TRBV2 to TRBJ2-3; 9 nucleotides match TRBD1. The CDR3 has 14 amino acids. The J segment lost 0 bases and the V segment lost 6 bases, leaving 1 base of the junction unmatched. Germline values: CDR1 SNHLY, CDR2 FYNNEI. The CDR3 nucleotides read TGTGCCAGCAGGACAGGGGGTAGCACAGATACGCAGTATTTT. Translated: CASRTGGSTDTQYF.

This clonotype was counted between two and nine times. This rearrangement joins TRBV5-5 to TRBJ1-1; no firm D call. This CDR3 is 20 amino acids long. Germline V gene sequence: CDR1 SGHKS, CDR2 YYEKEE (reference sequence). V shed 2 bases and J shed 1 base, with 27 bases lying between them. The CDR3 coding sequence is TGTGCCAGCAGCTTACGTCGGCTAACTGCCGACGGGGAATCGAACACTGAAGCTTTCTTT. Translated, it gives CASSLRRLTADGESNTEAFF.

The chain carries TRBV7-9 and TRBJ1-1; possibly TRBD1 for D (5 bases). CDR3 length: 12 amino acids. The V gene's germline CDR1 is SEHNR and CDR2 FQNEAQ (reference sequence). The ends were cut back, 10 bases at V and 4 bases at J, with 13 bases in the middle. Here the CDR3 reads CATQASVTEAFF. For the CDR3, the DNA is TGTGCCACACAGGCTTCGGTCACTGAAGCTTTCTTT.

This clonotype has more than one count but fewer than ten. J is TRBJ1-6 and V is TRBV27; no reliable D call. The CDR3 contains 13 residues. Per germline, CDR1 MNHEY and CDR2 SMNVEV (reference sequence). Trimming took 8 bases from V and 7 from J, leaving 12 bases between them. DNA for the CDR3: TGTGCCAGCCGTTACGGATTCAATTCACCCCTCCACTTT. It specifies CASRYGFNSPLHF.

This clonotype was detected only a few times. This rearrangement joins TRBV3-1 to TRBJ2-3, with 8 bases fitting TRBD2. Per the germline V gene, CDR1 is LGHDT and CDR2 is YNNKEL (reference sequence). The V and J ends lost 2 bases and 2 bases, in that order; junction bases with no gene match: 9. The CDR3 consists of 17 residues. In nucleotides, the CDR3 is TGTGCCAGCAGCCAAATAGGGACTAGAGGTCTCACAGATACGCAGTATTTT. Translation: CASSQIGTRGLTDTQYF.

This clonotype was seen only a few times. CDR3 amino acids: CASSPLRDRVRQETQYF. The CDR3 DNA is TGTGCCAGCTCACCACTCCGGGACAGGGTTCGCCAAGAGACCCAGTACTTC. The chain combines TRBV18 with TRBJ2-5; 9 bases fit TRBD1. This CDR3 contains 17 residues. From germline, CDR1 is KGHSH and CDR2 LQKENI. The trim removed 1 base at V and 1 base at J, leaving 7 bases unmatched.

This clonotype was observed a handful of times. The gene calls are TRBV20-1 and TRBJ2-7; D not resolved. Germline V CDR1 and CDR2: DFQATT, SNEGSKA (reference sequence). V lost 3 bases, J lost 2 bases, and 20 bases lay in between. This CDR3 spans 16 amino acids. CDR3 sequence reads: CSARSPSAGRTYEQYF. As DNA, the CDR3 is TGCAGTGCTAGGTCCCCCTCGGCCGGGCGGACCTACGAGCAGTACTTC.

The chain is built from TRBV20-1 and TRBJ2-3; 7 nucleotides agree with TRBD2. CDR1 and CDR2 (germline): DFQATT, SNEGSKA (reference sequence). The CDR3 loop spans 14 amino acids. J gave up 0 bases and V 4 bases, and 4 bases lay outside the gene matches. The CDR3 DNA reads TGCAGTGCTACACCTAGCGGTAGCACAGATACGCAGTATTTT. Translating gives CSATPSGSTDTQYF.